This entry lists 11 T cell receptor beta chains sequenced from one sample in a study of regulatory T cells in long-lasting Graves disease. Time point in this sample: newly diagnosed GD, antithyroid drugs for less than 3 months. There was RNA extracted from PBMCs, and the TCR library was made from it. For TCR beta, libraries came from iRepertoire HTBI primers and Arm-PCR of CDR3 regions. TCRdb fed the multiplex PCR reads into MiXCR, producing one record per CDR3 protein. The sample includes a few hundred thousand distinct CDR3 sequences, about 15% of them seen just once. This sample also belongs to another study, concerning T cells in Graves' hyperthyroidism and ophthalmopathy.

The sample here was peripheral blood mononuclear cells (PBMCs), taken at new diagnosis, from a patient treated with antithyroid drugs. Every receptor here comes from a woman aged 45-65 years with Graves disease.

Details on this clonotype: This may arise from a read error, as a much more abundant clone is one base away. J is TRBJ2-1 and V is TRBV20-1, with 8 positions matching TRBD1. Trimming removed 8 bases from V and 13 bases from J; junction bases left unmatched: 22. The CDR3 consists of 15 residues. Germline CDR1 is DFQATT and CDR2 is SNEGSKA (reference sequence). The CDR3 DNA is TGCAGTTCCCTCCTCATGACAGGGGCCCAAGAGACCCAGTTCTTC. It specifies CSSLLMTGAQETQFF.

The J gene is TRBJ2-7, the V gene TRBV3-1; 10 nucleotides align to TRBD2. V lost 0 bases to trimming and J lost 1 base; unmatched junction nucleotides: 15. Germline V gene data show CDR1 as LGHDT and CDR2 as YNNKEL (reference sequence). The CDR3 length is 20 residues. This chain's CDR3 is CASSQENPVGLAGDSYEQYF. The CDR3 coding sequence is TGTGCCAGCAGCCAAGAGAACCCTGTGGGGCTAGCGGGAGATTCCTACGAGCAGTACTTC.

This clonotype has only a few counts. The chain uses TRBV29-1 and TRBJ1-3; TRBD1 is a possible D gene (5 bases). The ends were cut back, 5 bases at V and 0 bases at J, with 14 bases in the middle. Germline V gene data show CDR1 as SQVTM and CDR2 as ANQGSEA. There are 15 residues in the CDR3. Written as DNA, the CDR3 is TGCAGCGTTTCCGGGACGGCTAACTCTGGAAACACCATATATTTT. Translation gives CSVSGTANSGNTIYF. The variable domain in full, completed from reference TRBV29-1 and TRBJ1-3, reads SAVISQKPSRDICQRGTSLTIQCQVDSQVTMMFWYRQQPGQSLTLIATANQGSEATYESGFVIDKFPISRPNLTFSTLTVSNMSPEDSSIYLCSVSGTANSGNTIYFGEGSWLTVV.

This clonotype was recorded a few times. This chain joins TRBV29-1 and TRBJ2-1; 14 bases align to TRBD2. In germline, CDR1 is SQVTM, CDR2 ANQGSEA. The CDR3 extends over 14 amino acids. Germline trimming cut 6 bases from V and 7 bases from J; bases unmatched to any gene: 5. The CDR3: CSVYGTSGSNEQFF. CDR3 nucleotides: TGCAGCGTCTACGGGACTAGCGGGAGTAATGAGCAGTTCTTC.

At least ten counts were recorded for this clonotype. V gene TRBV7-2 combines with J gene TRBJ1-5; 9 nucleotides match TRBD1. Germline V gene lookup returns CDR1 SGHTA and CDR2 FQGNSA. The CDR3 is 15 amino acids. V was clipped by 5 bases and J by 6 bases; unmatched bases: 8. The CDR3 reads CASSGDRVSFQPQHF. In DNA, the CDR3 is TGTGCCAGCAGCGGGGACAGGGTTTCGTTTCAGCCCCAGCATTTT.

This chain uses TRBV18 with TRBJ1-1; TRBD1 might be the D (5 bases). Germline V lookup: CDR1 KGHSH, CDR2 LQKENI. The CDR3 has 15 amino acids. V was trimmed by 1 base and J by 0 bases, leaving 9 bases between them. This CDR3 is CASSPRAGMNTEAFF. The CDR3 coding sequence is TGTGCCAGCTCACCACGGGCAGGGATGAACACTGAAGCTTTCTTT. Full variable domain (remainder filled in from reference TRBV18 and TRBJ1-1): NAGVMQNPRHLVRRRGQEARLRCSPMKGHSHVYWYRQLPEEGLKFMVYLQKENIIDESGMPKERFSAEFPKEGPSILRIQQVVRGDSAAYFCASSPRAGMNTEAFFGQGTRLTVV.

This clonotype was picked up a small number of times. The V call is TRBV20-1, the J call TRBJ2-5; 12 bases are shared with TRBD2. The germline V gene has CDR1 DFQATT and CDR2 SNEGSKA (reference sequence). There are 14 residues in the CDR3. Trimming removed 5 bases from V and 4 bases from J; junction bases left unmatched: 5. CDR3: CSAASGRVRETQYF. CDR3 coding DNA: TGCAGTGCTGCTAGCGGGAGGGTTCGAGAGACCCAGTACTTC.

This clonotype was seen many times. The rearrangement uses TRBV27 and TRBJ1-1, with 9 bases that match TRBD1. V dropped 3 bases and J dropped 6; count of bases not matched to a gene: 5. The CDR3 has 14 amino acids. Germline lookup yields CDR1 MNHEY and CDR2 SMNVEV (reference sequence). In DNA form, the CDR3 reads TGTGCCAGCAGTTTTCAGACAGGGGGGCCTGAAGCTTTCTTT. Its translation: CASSFQTGGPEAFF.

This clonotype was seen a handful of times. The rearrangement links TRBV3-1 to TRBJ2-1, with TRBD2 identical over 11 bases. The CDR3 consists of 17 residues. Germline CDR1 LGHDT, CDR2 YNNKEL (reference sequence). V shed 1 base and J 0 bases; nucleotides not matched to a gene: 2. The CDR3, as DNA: TGTGCCAGCAGCCAAGTAACTAGCGGGAGCTCCTACAATGAGCAGTTCTTC. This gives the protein CASSQVTSGSSYNEQFF.

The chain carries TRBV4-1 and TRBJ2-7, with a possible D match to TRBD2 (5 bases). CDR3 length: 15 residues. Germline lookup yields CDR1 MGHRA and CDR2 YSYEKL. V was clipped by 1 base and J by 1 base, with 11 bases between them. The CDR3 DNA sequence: TGCGCCAGCAGCCAAGCACCAACTAGGTCCTACGAGCAGTACTTC. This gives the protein CASSQAPTRSYEQYF.

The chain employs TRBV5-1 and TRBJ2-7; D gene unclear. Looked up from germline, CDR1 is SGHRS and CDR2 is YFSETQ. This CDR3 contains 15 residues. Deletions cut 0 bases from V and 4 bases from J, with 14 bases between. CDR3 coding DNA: TGCGCCAGCAGCTTGGATTTGTTGACAACTTACGAGCAGTACTTC. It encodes CASSLDLLTTYEQYF. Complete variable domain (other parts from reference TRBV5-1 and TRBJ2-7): KAGVTQTPRYLIKTRGQQVTLSCSPISGHRSVSWYQQTPGQGLQFLFEYFSETQRNKGNFPGRFSGRQFSNSRSEMNVSTLELGDSALYLCASSLDLLTTYEQYFGPGTRLTVT.